Sequencing of this TCR beta chain was carried out in a study of vaccination effects on CD4 cells after COVID-19. Study at large: All study participants received two doses of BNT162b2 or mRNA-1273 vaccine.

Trimming stripped 4 bases from V and 6 bases from J, with 9 bases between. The CDR3 has 11 residues. CDR1 is DFQATT, CDR2 SNEGSKA, per germline (reference sequence). As concerns this clone: What it binds is not known.

Viral peptide pools were used in the ViraFEST assay to expand antigen-specific CD4+ T cells, and sequencing came afterward. The authors isolated CD4+ T cells after around nine days of culture. It was between March and December 2020 that the person had a SARS-CoV-2 infection confirmed by PCR. Study-wide results and limits: After vaccination, spike-reactive clones in convalescents were mostly new vaccine-induced clones.

TCRdb's copy holds only in-frame clones and misses some; the assay was immunoSEQ multiplex PCR. The sample lists tens of thousands of clones; under 75% were seen once. Sample: CD4+ T cells from PBMCs cultured with SARS-CoV-2 spike peptides, taken before COVID-19 vaccination. The receptor comes from a human donor who had a prior SARS-CoV-2 infection. The chain recombines TRBV20-1 with TRBJ1-1; D gene ambiguous. The CDR3 protein is CSATPVAEAFF. The CDR3 DNA reads as TGCAGTGCTACGCCAGTCGCTGAAGCTTTCTTT.